Following are 5 T cell receptor beta chains from one sample sequenced in a study of control samples from healthy donors and cancer patients. Clones were read by immunoSEQ multiplex PCR, and TCRdb kept only the in-frame ones, dropping some. The sample has around 130,000 clones, over 85% seen once. Sequencing used PBMCs. These TCRs come from a man aged 45-65 years with head and neck cancer.

The chain is built from TRBV24-1 and TRBJ2-4, with 8 bases matching TRBD2. This CDR3 spans 12 amino acids. The germline V gene has CDR1 KGHDR and CDR2 SFDVKD. V lost 8 bases to trimming and J lost 8 bases; unmatched junction nucleotides: 4. The CDR3 sequence is CATKGSGDIQYF. In nucleotides, the CDR3 is TGTGCCACCAAGGGTAGCGGGGACATTCAGTACTTC.

The CDR3 region has the DNA TGCGCCAGCCGGACTAGGAGCAACAATGAGCAGTTCTTC. Translated, it gives CASRTRSNNEQFF. This chain uses TRBV10-2 with TRBJ2-1; TRBD2 aligns across 7 bases. The J segment lost 5 bases and the V segment lost 8 bases, leaving 6 bases of the junction unmatched. The germline V gene has CDR1 WSHSY and CDR2 SAAADI. This CDR3 has 13 amino acids.

The rearrangement joins TRBV24-1 to TRBJ2-1, with TRBD2 matching 9 bases. The germline V gene encodes CDR1 KGHDR and CDR2 SFDVKD. V gave up 5 bases and J gave up 7 bases; unmatched junction bases: 8. CDR3 length: 15 residues. CDR3 DNA sequence: TGTGCCACCAGTGCCCCTAGCGGGGCCGGGAATGAGCAGTTCTTC. Amino acid sequence: CATSAPSGAGNEQFF.

The rearrangement links TRBV9 to TRBJ1-3; TRBD1 matches at 8 bases. From germline, CDR1 is SGDLS and CDR2 YYNGEE. The CDR3 spans 14 residues. The ends lost 7 bases at V and 4 bases at J; junction bases unmatched: 7. The CDR3 DNA sequence: TGTGCCAGCGCGGACAGGGCATCCGGAAACACCATATATTTT. The encoded protein is CASADRASGNTIYF.

This chain connects TRBV7-2 to TRBJ2-2, with 8 nucleotides matching TRBD1. Germline lookup yields CDR1 SGHTA and CDR2 FQGNSA. The CDR3 contains 15 residues. V lost 5 bases and J lost 6; bases outside the gene matches: 8. The CDR3 region is CASSEQGGRAGELFF. CDR3 in DNA: TGTGCCAGCAGCGAACAGGGGGGCCGGGCCGGGGAGCTGTTTTTT.